These 10 T cell receptor beta chains were all obtained from the same sample, sequenced in a study of vaccination effects on CD4 cells after COVID-19. Antigens of these TCRs are unknown. Before any sequencing was done, the ViraFEST assay used viral peptide pools to expand antigen-specific CD4+ T cells. Following a roughly 11-day culture, CD4+ T cells were purified. Vaccine recipients had no previous SARS-CoV-2 infection; their nucleocapsid antibodies were negative. The assay was immunoSEQ multiplex PCR, and TCRdb's table has in-frame clones only and misses some. In the table there are approximately 23,000 clones, roughly two thirds of which are singletons. This specimen was CD4+ T cells from PBMCs cultured with HCoV-NL63 spike peptides, taken before COVID-19 vaccination. The source of these receptors is a human donor who received a COVID-19 vaccine.

The genes are TRBV5-1 and TRBJ2-7, with a tentative D call TRBD2 (5 bases). Germline V gene lookup returns CDR1 SGHRS and CDR2 YFSETQ. The CDR3 totals 15 residues. V lost 4 bases and J 7 bases, leaving 21 bases between the germline ends. The CDR3, as DNA: TGCGCCAGCAGCAGGACCCGGGCCCCCGGGGAGGAGCAGTACTTC. Its protein product is CASSRTRAPGEEQYF.

V usage is TRBV7-9 and J usage is TRBJ2-1, with D hard to call. V was cut by 1 base and J by 3 bases, with 19 bases left in between. The germline V gene has CDR1 SEHNR and CDR2 FQNEAQ (reference sequence). CDR3 length equals 18 residues. CDR3 bases: TGTGCCAGCAGCTTAGTTCGGGCCACAACCTTCTTCTACAATGAGCAGTTCTTC. It encodes CASSLVRATTFFYNEQFF.

This clone was seen a handful of times. The chain joins TRBV6-5 to TRBJ2-2; 8 positions agree with TRBD2. V shed 3 bases, J shed 5 bases, and the junction held 2 bases outside the gene matches. The CDR3 extends over 14 amino acids. Germline assignment: CDR1 MNHEY and CDR2 SVGAGI. CDR3 sequence (DNA): TGTGCCAGCAGTTATGCTAGCGGGACCGGGGAGCTGTTTTTT. Amino acid sequence: CASSYASGTGELFF.

CDR3 sequence: CASSPPYGEEAFF. In DNA, the CDR3 is TGTGCCAGCAGTCCGCCCTATGGGGAGGAAGCTTTCTTT. The V call is TRBV27, the J call TRBJ1-1; D unclear. The V end lost 5 bases, the J end lost 8 bases, and 15 bases lay between the germline ends. The germline V gene encodes CDR1 MNHEY and CDR2 SMNVEV (reference sequence). The CDR3 covers 13 residues.

The J gene is TRBJ2-1, the V gene TRBV5-4, with 9 bases that match TRBD2. The CDR3 loop spans 16 amino acids. V lost 2 bases and J lost 7; bases outside the gene matches: 10. Germline-derived CDR1 and CDR2 are SGHNT and YYREEE (reference sequence). The CDR3 DNA sequence: TGTGCCAGCAGCTTCGGCGGGGGGGCCGACGGGAATGAGCAGTTCTTC. Protein product: CASSFGGGADGNEQFF.

The chain uses TRBV12-3 or TRBV12-4 and TRBJ2-7; a weak D match, TRBD1 (7 bases). The germline V and J ends were trimmed by 4 bases and 1 base, with 8 bases remaining between them. The CDR3 extends over 13 amino acids. The CDR3 region is CASSSGGSYEQYF. As DNA, the CDR3 is TGTGCCAGCAGTTCAGGGGGGTCCTACGAGCAGTACTTC.

The rearrangement uses TRBV18 and TRBJ2-7; D ambiguous. V was shortened by 6 bases and J by 0 bases, with 12 bases between the two germline ends. This CDR3 contains 14 residues. CDR1 KGHSH and CDR2 LQKENI come from the germline V gene. Here the CDR3 reads CASSNDLSSYEQYF. In DNA form, the CDR3 reads TGTGCCAGCTCCAACGACCTTAGCTCCTACGAGCAGTACTTC.

This clone was detected once. The chain recombines TRBV5-1 with TRBJ2-4, with D unclear. V gave up 1 base and J gave up 4 bases, with 12 bases separating them. This CDR3 is built from 15 residues. CDR1 SGHRS and CDR2 YFSETQ come from the germline V gene. The CDR3: CASSLLGLSKNIQYF. In DNA form, the CDR3 reads TGCGCCAGCAGCTTGTTGGGTTTGTCGAAAAACATTCAGTACTTC. The whole variable domain, filled in from reference TRBV5-1 and TRBJ2-4, reads KAGVTQTPRYLIKTRGQQVTLSCSPISGHRSVSWYQQTPGQGLQFLFEYFSETQRNKGNFPGRFSGRQFSNSRSEMNVSTLELGDSALYLCASSLLGLSKNIQYFGAGTRLSVL.

This chain joins TRBV19 and TRBJ1-4; D may be TRBD1 (6 bases). V was cut by 3 bases and J by 7 bases, with 12 bases left in between. In germline, CDR1 is LNHDA, CDR2 SQIVND (reference sequence). This CDR3 comprises 14 residues. The CDR3 DNA reads TGTGCCAGTAGTATCTCGGGGGCGGGTGAAAAACTGTTTTTT. Its translation is CASSISGAGEKLFF.

The chain uses TRBV7-9 and TRBJ2-3; 11 bases agree with TRBD1. The CDR3 runs to 16 residues. CDR1 SEHNR and CDR2 FQNEAQ come from the germline V gene (reference sequence). The V gene end was trimmed by 1 base and the J gene end by 2 bases; junction bases not matched to a gene: 2. The CDR3 sequence: CASSLGTGGSTDTQYF. The DNA of the CDR3 is TGTGCCAGCAGCTTAGGGACAGGGGGCTCCACAGATACGCAGTATTTT.